The TCR beta chain described here comes from a study of OX40 agonist ivuxolimab in advanced cancers. The V gene lost 1 base and the J gene lost 4 bases, with 7 bases spanning the gap. CDR1 and CDR2 from the germline V gene are SGHVS and FNYEAQ. The CDR3 is 13 amino acids. About this clone: The target antigen is unknown.

Generated by immunoSEQ multiplex PCR, the TCRdb table keeps only in-frame clones and is missing some. The data show about 23,000 clones, 77% seen once. Overall study results and limits: The work left the antigen specificity of expanded peripheral T cells undetermined. There was clonal expansion of CD4+ and CD8+ blood T cells by week 6 at 0.1 to 3.0 mg/kg.

This rearrangement joins TRBV7-6 to TRBJ1-1; D might be TRBD1 (5 bases). The sequence was obtained from an adult with an advanced solid tumor such as melanoma, head and neck, liver or kidney cancer. Sequenced here: CD4+ or CD8+ T cells sorted from blood, sampled in a trial of the OX40 agonist ivuxolimab. CDR3 DNA: TGTGCCAGCAGCTTAGGGGGGGTCACTGAAGCTTTCTTT. Its translation: CASSLGGVTEAFF. Combining the CDR3 with reference TRBV7-6 and TRBJ1-1 gives the whole variable domain GAGVSQSPRYKVTKRGQDVALRCDPISGHVSLYWYRQALGQGPEFLTYFNYEAQQDKSGLPNDRFSAERPEGSISTLTIQRTEQRDSAMYRCASSLGGVTEAFFGQGTRLTVV.